The clone carrying this TCR beta chain was seen only a few times. Its antigen is not known. The data were taken from a study of CD8 T cells in ankylosing spondylitis. Making the TCR beta libraries involved quantitative 5'-RACE with molecular barcodes. TCRdb used MiXCR to reprocess the 5' RACE reads, holding one entry per CDR3 protein. Among about 540,000 distinct CDR3 sequences listed, about 13% were seen once. Study-level points and caveats: Seemingly distinctive of ankylosing spondylitis blood was a TCR beta motif formed by eight highly homologous variants.

The sequence was obtained from a male donor with ankylosing spondylitis. Sequenced material: blood, either unsorted or a sorted T cell fraction (not recorded which).

The CDR3 DNA is TGTGCCAGCAGTGGAGAGCATGGCACTGAAGCTTTCTTT. Its protein is CASSGEHGTEAFF. The chain joins TRBV2 to TRBJ1-1; D is ambiguous. This CDR3 has 13 amino acids. Looked up from germline, CDR1 is SNHLY and CDR2 is FYNNEI. V was cut by 4 bases and J by 4 bases, with 10 bases left in between. Based on the CDR3 plus reference TRBV2 and TRBJ1-1, the full variable domain is EPEVTQTPSHQVTQMGQEVILRCVPISNHLYFYWYRQILGQKVEFLVSFYNNEISEKSEIFDDQFSVERPDGSNFTLKIRSTKLEDSAMYFCASSGEHGTEAFFGQGTRLTVV.